The following is a TCR beta chain sequence with its context. The target antigen is unknown. This sample was included in a study of shared clonotypes between healthy human individuals. Germline CDR1 reads SGHVS; CDR2 reads FNYEAQ. The CDR3 extends over 15 amino acids. V was shortened by 2 bases and J by 3 bases, with 14 bases between the two germline ends. Whole-study findings and limits: Sharing across four donors was seen in around 5% of naive CD4 clonotypes.

Authors' analysis steps: Junction-only immunoSEQ data arrived without quality scores, meaning filtering differed. Data came from immunoSEQ multiplex PCR; TCRdb stores just in-frame clones and leaves some out. The DNA gave D and trimming, while V, J and clone size come from that table. The table shows about 580,000 clones, with roughly 98% occurring only once. CD8 cells classed as naive were CD45RO-negative and positively selected for CCR7, excluding terminally differentiated effector memory CD45RA+ cells. This sequence joins TRBV7-6 and TRBJ2-7; a possible D gene is TRBD2 (5 bases). This TCR was recovered from a man aged 25-45 years in good health. The material sequenced was naive CD8+ T cells sorted from blood. The CDR3 bases are TGTGCCAGCAGCTTACTAGCAGTTCTCAGCTACGAGCAGTACTTC. It codes for CASSLLAVLSYEQYF.